The clone carrying this TCR beta chain was counted a single time. The data are from a study of graft-versus-host responses after intestinal transplantation. The CDR3 totals 14 residues. Trimming cost V 7 bases and J 8 bases; bases outside gene matches: 11. The germline gives CDR1 GTSNPN, CDR2 SVGIG (reference sequence). Researchers processed graft tissue to release intraepithelial and lamina propria lymphocytes. Sequencing was performed with immunoSEQ multiplex PCR; in TCRdb, only in-frame clones are kept and a portion is missing. The sample has approximately 17,000 clones; around 82% are singletons. This specimen consisted of ileum tissue, obtained 17 days after transplant. The chain joins TRBV30 to TRBJ2-2; 9 nucleotides align to TRBD1. The source of this sequence is a human patient who received an intestinal transplant, so some T cells may come from the graft donor. CDR3 sequence reads: CAFRDRATWGELFF. DNA for the CDR3: TGTGCCTTCCGGGACAGGGCGACTTGGGGGGAGCTGTTTTTT.